The rows below give T cell receptor beta chains drawn from one sample of a study of T cells expressing NK-cell markers. TCRdb reprocessed the 5' RACE reads, with one entry per CDR3 protein and no DNA. The specimen's table records approximately 110,000 distinct CDR3 sequences. Sequencing was done on a sample of blood T cells: a sorted CD56 or NKG2C T cell subset, CD4+ or CD8+ T cells, or bulk PBMC T cells (not recorded which). All receptors derive from a woman aged 18 to 75 in good health. The CDR3 runs from the conserved cysteine through the conserved F or W.

J: TRBJ1-1; V: TRBV14; CDR3: CASSLVGGTEAFF
J: TRBJ2-2; V: TRBV4-3; CDR3: CASTGTTNTGELFF
J: TRBJ2-1; V: TRBV5-4; CDR3: CASSQFAGDEQFF
J: TRBJ1-1; V: TRBV12-3/TRBV12-4; CDR3: CASSYGQPNTEAFF
J: TRBJ2-7; V: TRBV18; CDR3: CASSPFSRGDPYEQYF
J: TRBJ1-2; V: TRBV14; CDR3: CASSPTGVAYGYTF
J: TRBJ2-5; V: TRBV9; CDR3: CASSVAGEYRGGETQYF
J: TRBJ2-5; V: TRBV18; CDR3: CASSPGQPQETQYF
J: TRBJ1-5; V: TRBV12-3/TRBV12-4; CDR3: CASRTGRMSNQPQHF
J: TRBJ2-2; V: TRBV4-3; CDR3: CASSQDGGGGQTGELFF
J: TRBJ1-2; V: TRBV6-2/TRBV6-3; CDR3: CASSTSPGTGGALGTNYGYTF
J: TRBJ1-1; V: TRBV28; CDR3: CASSTDRANTEAFF
J: TRBJ2-1; V: TRBV9; CDR3: CASSPSTREQFF
J: TRBJ2-7; V: TRBV6-5; CDR3: CASSYSIGGYEQYF
J: TRBJ1-5; V: TRBV11-2; CDR3: CASSLASLGNQPQHF
J: TRBJ1-2; V: TRBV29-1; CDR3: CSVSTGGYTNYGYTF
J: TRBJ2-3; V: TRBV20-1; CDR3: CSARGSGLDTDTQYF
J: TRBJ2-3; V: TRBV4-3; CDR3: CASSQGERITTDTQYF
J: TRBJ2-3; V: TRBV19; CDR3: CASSLGGFTDTQYF
J: TRBJ2-7; V: TRBV27; CDR3: CASSLSWQSFLYEQYF
J: TRBJ2-1; V: TRBV20-1; CDR3: CSARIREGLDNEQFF
J: TRBJ2-7; V: TRBV12-3/TRBV12-4; CDR3: CASSLDRGDYEQYF
J: TRBJ2-5; V: TRBV12-3/TRBV12-4; CDR3: CASSSWGQEETQYF
J: TRBJ1-1; V: TRBV27; CDR3: CASSLGVWGRAFF
J: TRBJ2-7; V: TRBV29-1; CDR3: CSVDHDRGHEQYF
J: TRBJ2-1; V: TRBV30; CDR3: CAWSAGLAWYNEQFF
J: TRBJ1-2; V: TRBV7-9; CDR3: CASSLRGTLDGYTF